The 27 T cell receptor beta chains below were found in one sample sequenced in a study of blood T cell repertoires in COVID-19. Sequenced by immunoSEQ multiplex PCR; TCRdb stores in-frame clones only, minus some. The table includes hundreds of thousands of clones, about 90% detected once. Sequencing used PBMCs or T cells enriched from blood (not recorded which). All receptors come from a woman aged 30 to 39 who had recovered from COVID-19.

The chain has TRBV5-5 and TRBJ1-2; 8 positions match TRBD1. Per the germline V gene, CDR1 is SGHKS and CDR2 is YYEKEE (reference sequence). The CDR3 totals 14 residues. V lost 3 bases and J lost 4; bases outside the gene matches: 5. Here the CDR3 reads CASSSGQGRYGYTF. CDR3 in DNA: TGTGCCAGCAGCTCCGGACAGGGCCGCTATGGCTACACCTTC.

This chain uses TRBV9 with TRBJ2-3; D is perhaps TRBD2 (6 bases). This CDR3 has 17 residues. Deletions cut 0 bases from V and 5 bases from J, with 19 bases between. The germline V gene encodes CDR1 SGDLS and CDR2 YYNGEE. This chain's CDR3 is CASSVDPLREPGDTQYF. The CDR3 DNA reads as TGTGCCAGCAGCGTAGATCCTTTGCGGGAACCGGGAGATACGCAGTATTTT.

This chain connects TRBV10-3 to TRBJ1-1, with a possible D match to TRBD1 (5 bases). CDR3 length: 14 amino acids. V shed 2 bases and J shed 0 bases, with 7 bases lying between them. Germline V gene lookup returns CDR1 ENHRY and CDR2 SYGVKD. The CDR3 DNA follows: TGTGCCATCAGTGAGGGGGGGATGAACACTGAAGCTTTCTTT. Translating it yields CAISEGGMNTEAFF.

The chain links TRBV27 to TRBJ2-7; 8 positions agree with TRBD2. Germline trimming cut 6 bases from V and 1 base from J; bases unmatched to any gene: 8. CDR3 length equals 15 residues. Germline CDR1 is MNHEY and CDR2 is SMNVEV (reference sequence). This CDR3 is CASREGLADSYEQYF. CDR3 bases: TGTGCCAGCAGGGAAGGACTAGCTGATTCCTACGAGCAGTACTTC.

The chain recombines TRBV5-1 with TRBJ2-7; TRBD2 matches 10 bases. CDR3 length: 16 amino acids. J gave up 4 bases and V 4 bases, and 11 bases lay outside the gene matches. The germline gives CDR1 SGHRS, CDR2 YFSETQ. CDR3 in DNA: TGCGCCAGCAGCGATCTACCCGGGACTAGCGCTTACGAGCAGTACTTC. It translates to CASSDLPGTSAYEQYF. Full variable domain (missing parts from reference TRBV5-1 and TRBJ2-7): KAGVTQTPRYLIKTRGQQVTLSCSPISGHRSVSWYQQTPGQGLQFLFEYFSETQRNKGNFPGRFSGRQFSNSRSEMNVSTLELGDSALYLCASSDLPGTSAYEQYFGPGTRLTVT.

The J gene is TRBJ1-1, the V gene TRBV25-1, with 10 bases lining up with TRBD1. Germline trimming cut 4 bases from V and 3 bases from J; bases unmatched to any gene: 8. The CDR3 loop spans 16 amino acids. The germline V gene encodes CDR1 MGHDK and CDR2 SYGVNS. CDR3 nucleotide sequence: TGTGCCAGCAGTGGAGGACAGGGGGTTTGGGACACTGAAGCTTTCTTT. This gives the protein CASSGGQGVWDTEAFF.

The chain has TRBV9 and TRBJ1-1; 7 bases map to TRBD1. Germline V gene data show CDR1 as SGDLS and CDR2 as YYNGEE. The CDR3 runs 15 residues. With 3 bases clipped from V and 3 bases from J, the junction kept 8 bases outside the gene matches. CDR3 loop: CASSAPGTVDTEAFF. The DNA for the CDR3 is TGTGCCAGCAGCGCCCCCGGGACAGTGGACACTGAAGCTTTCTTT.

This chain links TRBV7-9 with TRBJ2-7, with 9 bases that match TRBD1. The length of the CDR3 is 16 residues. Germline V gene sequence: CDR1 SEHNR, CDR2 FQNEAQ (reference sequence). V lost 5 bases to trimming and J lost 2 bases; unmatched junction nucleotides: 10. The CDR3: CASSVIDRGEPYEQYF. The DNA of the CDR3 is TGTGCCAGCAGCGTAATCGACAGGGGGGAACCCTACGAGCAGTACTTC. Full variable domain (missing parts from reference TRBV7-9 and TRBJ2-7): DTGVSQNPRHKITKRGQNVTFRCDPISEHNRLYWYRQTLGQGPEFLTYFQNEAQLEKSRLLSDRFSAERPKGSFSTLEIQRTEQGDSAMYLCASSVIDRGEPYEQYFGPGTRLTVT.

The rearrangement links TRBV28 to TRBJ2-1; a weak D match, TRBD1 (6 bases). Germline V gives CDR1 MDHEN, CDR2 SYDVKM. V lost 2 bases and J 2 bases, leaving 7 bases between the germline ends. There are 14 residues in the CDR3. The CDR3 here is CASSLGQTYNEQFF. The CDR3 coding sequence is TGTGCCAGCAGTTTAGGACAGACCTACAATGAGCAGTTCTTC.

V gene TRBV7-9 combines with J gene TRBJ2-1; possible D gene TRBD2, 6 bases. V was pared by 3 bases and J by 7 bases, with 16 bases between. Germline V gene data show CDR1 as SEHNR and CDR2 as FQNEAQ (reference sequence). The CDR3 runs 15 residues. The CDR3 loop is CASSFSGIIGNEQFF. The CDR3 DNA reads as TGTGCCAGCAGCTTTAGCGGAATCATAGGGAATGAGCAGTTCTTC.

This chain joins TRBV19 and TRBJ2-7; 8 bases align to TRBD2. The CDR3 length is 17 residues. The V segment lost 3 bases and the J segment 0 bases; nucleotides outside the gene matches: 10. Looked up from germline, CDR1 is LNHDA and CDR2 is SQIVND (reference sequence). Here the CDR3 reads CASSISVASGPSYEQYF. The CDR3 DNA reads as TGTGCCAGTAGTATCTCGGTGGCTAGCGGGCCCTCCTACGAGCAGTACTTC.

The rearrangement joins TRBV2 to TRBJ2-1; TRBD2 agrees at 7 bases. The CDR3 sequence is 13 residues long. The germline CDR1 and CDR2 sequences are SNHLY and FYNNEI. J was trimmed by 9 bases and V by 8 bases; bases with no gene match: 10. In nucleotides, the CDR3 is TGTGCCAGCTCTATGCGGGAGACGGGTGAGCAGTTCTTC. Amino acids: CASSMRETGEQFF.

V gene TRBV2 combines with J gene TRBJ2-1, with TRBD2 matching 7 bases. The V segment lost 9 bases and the J segment 6 bases; nucleotides outside the gene matches: 17. The CDR3 covers 16 residues. Germline CDR1 is SNHLY and CDR2 is FYNNEI. In DNA, the CDR3 is TGTGCCAGTACTTTGGTTGCGGGGAGGGCCGGCAATGAGCAGTTCTTC. Translating it yields CASTLVAGRAGNEQFF.

The chain combines TRBV2 with TRBJ2-1, with TRBD1 matching 7 bases. CDR1 SNHLY and CDR2 FYNNEI come from the germline V gene. J gave up 8 bases and V 7 bases, and 8 bases lay outside the gene matches. The CDR3 consists of 13 residues. This chain's CDR3 is CASNEGAGDEQFF. The CDR3, as DNA: TGTGCCAGCAACGAGGGGGCCGGAGATGAGCAGTTCTTC.

The V and J genes are TRBV5-1 and TRBJ2-5, with TRBD1 identical over 9 bases. Germline V gene data show CDR1 as SGHRS and CDR2 as YFSETQ. This CDR3 comprises 15 residues. Germline trimming cut 3 bases from V and 5 bases from J; bases unmatched to any gene: 8. The CDR3 DNA sequence: TGCGCCAGCAGCTCCGGACAGGGGAGGGCGGAGACCCAGTACTTC. Translating it yields CASSSGQGRAETQYF. The complete variable domain, with remaining parts taken from reference TRBV5-1 and TRBJ2-5, reads KAGVTQTPRYLIKTRGQQVTLSCSPISGHRSVSWYQQTPGQGLQFLFEYFSETQRNKGNFPGRFSGRQFSNSRSEMNVSTLELGDSALYLCASSSGQGRAETQYFGPGTRLLVL.

V and J are TRBV11-2 and TRBJ1-5; the D is unclear. CDR1 is SGHAT and CDR2 is FQNNGV in the germline V gene. The CDR3 is made up of 13 amino acids. With 4 bases removed from V and 4 bases from J, the gap between germline ends came to 8 bases. CDR3 in amino acids: CASSSYLNQPQHF. CDR3 bases: TGTGCCAGCAGCTCCTATTTAAATCAGCCCCAGCATTTT. The whole variable domain, filled in from reference TRBV11-2 and TRBJ1-5, reads EAGVAQSPRYKIIEKRQSVAFWCNPISGHATLYWYQQILGQGPKLLIQFQNNGVVDDSQLPKDRFSAERLKGVDSTLKIQPAKLEDSAVYLCASSSYLNQPQHFGDGTRLSIL.

The rearrangement uses TRBV19 and TRBJ1-1; D may be TRBD1 (6 bases). Trimming pared 4 bases from V and 1 base from J, leaving 13 bases between. The CDR3 is 15 residues long. Germline V lookup: CDR1 LNHDA, CDR2 SQIVND (reference sequence). CDR3 protein: CASSTPQTGNTEAFF. The CDR3 coding sequence is TGTGCCAGTAGTACCCCTCAGACAGGGAACACTGAAGCTTTCTTT.

This clone came up once. The chain employs TRBV6-5 and TRBJ2-1, with D perhaps matching TRBD1 (6 bases). CDR1 and CDR2 from the germline V gene are MNHEY and SVGAGI. With 2 bases removed from V and 9 bases from J, the gap between germline ends came to 8 bases. The CDR3 consists of 12 residues. The CDR3 reads CASSYPGVEQFF. DNA for the CDR3: TGTGCCAGCAGTTACCCAGGGGTTGAGCAGTTCTTC.

The V gene is TRBV2, the J gene TRBJ2-6; D not certain. This CDR3 has 14 amino acids. The V gene's germline CDR1 is SNHLY and CDR2 FYNNEI. V lost 7 bases and J 0 bases, leaving 7 bases between the germline ends. The CDR3 DNA is TGTGCCAGCAATAGCTTCTCTGGGGCCAACGTCCTGACTTTC. Protein: CASNSFSGANVLTF.

The J gene is TRBJ2-3, the V gene TRBV6-5, with 9 bases lining up with TRBD1. There are 15 residues in the CDR3. V shed 4 bases and J 4 bases; nucleotides not matched to a gene: 6. CDR1 and CDR2 (germline): MNHEY, SVGAGI. CDR3 sequence: CASSSRDRVADTQYF. CDR3 coding DNA: TGTGCCAGCAGTTCGAGGGACAGGGTAGCAGATACGCAGTATTTT.

The chain couples TRBV5-8 to TRBJ2-7; 8 bases align to TRBD2. Trimming cost V 6 bases and J 0 bases; bases outside gene matches: 11. The V gene's germline CDR1 is SGHTS and CDR2 YDEGEE. The CDR3 totals 16 residues. The CDR3 DNA follows: TGTGCCAGCACCTCTCCAGGACTAGCAGGCTCCTACGAGCAGTACTTC. It translates to CASTSPGLAGSYEQYF.

This chain links TRBV28 with TRBJ1-1, with TRBD1 matching 10 bases. The germline V gene has CDR1 MDHEN and CDR2 SYDVKM. The CDR3 length is 16 residues. The J segment lost 9 bases and the V segment lost 5 bases, leaving 15 bases of the junction unmatched. The CDR3 reads CASSRPGTGAARKAFF. Here the CDR3 DNA reads TGTGCCAGCAGTCGTCCCGGGACAGGGGCAGCACGGAAAGCTTTCTTT.

The chain links TRBV4-2 to TRBJ2-7; a possible D gene is TRBD2 (6 bases). The CDR3 contains 15 residues. Per the germline V gene, CDR1 is LGHNA and CDR2 is YNFKEQ. V shed 2 bases and J shed 7 bases, with 18 bases lying between them. As DNA, the CDR3 is TGTGCCAGCAGCCAACCCAGCGGGCGGTCGGGGGAGCAGTACTTC. It translates to CASSQPSGRSGEQYF.

The CDR3 DNA follows: TGCAGTGCTAGTTTCCTAGCGGTATTACCCCGAGATAATACGCAGTATTTT. Amino acids: CSASFLAVLPRDNTQYF. V gene TRBV20-1 combines with J gene TRBJ2-3, with TRBD2 matching over 7 bases. In germline, CDR1 is DFQATT, CDR2 SNEGSKA (reference sequence). The CDR3 is 17 amino acids. V lost 3 bases, J lost 7 bases, and 19 bases stayed unmatched.

The chain carries TRBV2 and TRBJ2-2; D might be TRBD1 (5 bases). This CDR3 contains 15 residues. Between the trimmed V and J ends, which lost 5 bases and 1 base, there was a span of 11 bases. The germline gives CDR1 SNHLY, CDR2 FYNNEI. The CDR3 is CASSSQGWNTGELFF. CDR3 nucleotide sequence: TGTGCCAGCAGTAGTCAGGGTTGGAACACCGGGGAGCTGTTTTTT.

This rearrangement joins TRBV3-1 (or the pseudogene TRBV3-2) to TRBJ2-3, with 9 bases identical to TRBD1. J lost 5 bases, V lost 0 bases, and 3 bases had no gene match. The CDR3 has 15 amino acids. Germline lookup yields CDR1 LGHDT and CDR2 YNNKEL (reference sequence). The CDR3, as DNA: TGTGCCAGCAGCCAAGAAACAGGGGGCATAGATACGCAGTATTTT. It codes for CASSQETGGIDTQYF.

The chain has TRBV2 and TRBJ1-1, with D unclear. Trimming removed 8 bases at V and 2 bases at J, with 3 bases between. Germline CDR1 and CDR2: SNHLY and FYNNEI. The CDR3 spans 10 residues. The CDR3 DNA is TGTGCCAGCGGCAACACTGAAGCTTTCTTT. Its protein is CASGNTEAFF.